This T cell receptor beta chain was identified in a study of blood T cell repertoires in COVID-19. Background on the study: Samples representing acute and convalescent COVID-19 were sourced from the United States, Italy and Spain. The analysed material was cDNA or gDNA that came from T cells, B-cell-depleted T cells, or PBMCs.

This CDR3 is 15 amino acids long. CDR1 is SGHRS and CDR2 is YFSETQ in the germline V gene. Trimming removed 0 bases at V and 6 bases at J, with 10 bases between. As processed by the authors: Estimation of nucleated cell counts relied on the amplification of reference gene primers. Data came from immunoSEQ multiplex PCR; TCRdb stores just in-frame clones and leaves some out. V, J and clone size are those of that table, while D and trimming were read from the DNA. Here the sample spans over 35,000 clones, about 80% being singletons. The sequence came from a human donor with acute or convalescent COVID-19. The donor label of this sample is uncertain. Sequenced material: peripheral blood. The chain is built from TRBV5-1 and TRBJ1-6, with no clear D. The CDR3 here is CASSLDSTFNSPLHF. In nucleotides, the CDR3 is TGCGCCAGCAGCTTGGACAGTACATTTAATTCACCCCTCCACTTT.